This TCR beta chain originates from a study of shared clonotypes between healthy human individuals. CDR1 and CDR2 from the germline V gene are MNHEY and SMNVEV (reference sequence). This CDR3 comprises 15 residues. V shed 6 bases, J shed 0 bases, and the junction held 6 bases outside the gene matches. On this clone itself: Additional DNA sequences in this sample encode the identical CDR3.

Only in-frame clones appear in the TCRdb table, and some are missing; sequencing was by immunoSEQ multiplex PCR. The sample records 550,000 to 750,000 clones, 90% to 95% being singletons. Naive CD8 cells, CD45RO-negative and positively selected for CCR7, excluded terminally differentiated effector memory CD45RA+ cells. The sample was naive CD8+ T cells sorted from blood. This chain joins TRBV27 and TRBJ2-7; 9 bases match TRBD2. The TCR sequence derives from a man aged 30 to 39 in good health. CDR3 nucleotides: TGTGCCAGCAGCCCTCTAGCGGGGAGCTCCTACGAGCAGTACTTC. Protein: CASSPLAGSSYEQYF.